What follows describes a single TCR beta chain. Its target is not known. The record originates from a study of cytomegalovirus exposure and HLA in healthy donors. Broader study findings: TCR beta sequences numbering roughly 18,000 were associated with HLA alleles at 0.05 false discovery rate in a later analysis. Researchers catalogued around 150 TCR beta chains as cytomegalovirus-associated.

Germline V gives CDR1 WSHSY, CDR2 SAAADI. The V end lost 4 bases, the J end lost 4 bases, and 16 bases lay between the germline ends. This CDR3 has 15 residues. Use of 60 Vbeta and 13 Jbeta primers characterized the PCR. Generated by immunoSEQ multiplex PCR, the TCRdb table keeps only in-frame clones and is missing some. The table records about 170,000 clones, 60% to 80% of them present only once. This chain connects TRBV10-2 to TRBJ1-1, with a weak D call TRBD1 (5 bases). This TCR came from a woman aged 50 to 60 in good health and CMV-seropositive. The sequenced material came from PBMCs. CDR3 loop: CASSVLRGRSTEAFF. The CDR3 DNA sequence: TGCGCCAGCAGTGTCCTTAGGGGAAGGAGCACTGAAGCTTTCTTT.